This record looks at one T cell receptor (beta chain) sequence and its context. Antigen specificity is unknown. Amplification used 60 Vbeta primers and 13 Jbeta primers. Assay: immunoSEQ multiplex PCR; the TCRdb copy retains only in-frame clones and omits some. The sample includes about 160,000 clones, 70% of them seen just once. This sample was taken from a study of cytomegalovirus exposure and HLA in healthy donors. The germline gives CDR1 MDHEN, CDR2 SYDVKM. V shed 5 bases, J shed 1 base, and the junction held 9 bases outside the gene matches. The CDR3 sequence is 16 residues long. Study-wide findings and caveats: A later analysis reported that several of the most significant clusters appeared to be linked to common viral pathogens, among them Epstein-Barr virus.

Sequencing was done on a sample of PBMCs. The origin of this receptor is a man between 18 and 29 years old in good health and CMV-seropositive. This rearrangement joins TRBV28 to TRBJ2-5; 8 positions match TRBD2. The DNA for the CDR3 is TGTGCCAGCAGTCGTAGGACTAGCCAGCCCCAAGAGACCCAGTACTTC. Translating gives CASSRRTSQPQETQYF.